Shown below are 27 T cell receptor beta chains from a single sample sequenced in a study of blood T cells in healthy people across ages (dated by TCRdb to the mid-2010s). The library was produced with 5' RACE. For sequencing, an Illumina HiSeq 2500 was employed. A second PCR of roughly 7 to 11 cycles was run with a J-beta primer mix and a sample-barcoded 5' primer. TCRdb took the public reads, trimmed them with fastp at Q25, ran MiXCR for clone calling and kept in-frame beta chains. CDR3 protein duplicates are merged, each entry listing the most common genes and DNA. The sample table records approximately 600,000 distinct CDR3 sequences; roughly 50% of these occur just once. Over 30% of the sample belongs to the ten largest clones. The specimen was blood. The receptors here all came from a man between 60 and 75 years old in good health.

V usage is TRBV29-1 and J usage is TRBJ2-5; D is uncertain. The ends were cut back, 4 bases at V and 2 bases at J, with 17 bases in the middle. The CDR3 is 15 amino acids. The germline V gene has CDR1 SQVTM and CDR2 ANQGSEA. The CDR3 loop is CSVAPSAALQETQYF. Here the CDR3 DNA reads TGCAGCGTTGCCCCAAGCGCAGCACTACAAGAGACCCAGTACTTC.

This clonotype is a singleton in its sample. The chain carries TRBV12-3 or TRBV12-4 and TRBJ1-2; D perhaps matches TRBD1 (5 bases). Trimming removed 6 bases at V and 2 bases at J, with 13 bases between. The CDR3 extends over 14 amino acids. The CDR3 here is CASRPNGANYGYTF. The DNA of the CDR3 is TGTGCCAGCAGGCCAAACGGGGCCAACTATGGCTACACCTTC.

The genes are TRBV3-1 and TRBJ1-4; no clear D. V gave up 0 bases and J gave up 8 bases, with 13 bases separating them. Germline V gene lookup returns CDR1 LGHDT and CDR2 YNNKEL (reference sequence). This CDR3 is 15 amino acids long. The CDR3 region is CASSQDAHPSEKLFF. The DNA for the CDR3 is TGTGCCAGCAGCCAAGATGCCCATCCGTCCGAAAAACTGTTTTTT.

A single count supports this clonotype. The rearrangement uses TRBV5-1 and TRBJ1-6; possibly TRBD1 for D (6 bases). Germline loops: CDR1 SGHRS, CDR2 YFSETQ. This CDR3 contains 15 residues. The germline V and J ends were trimmed by 2 bases and 3 bases, with 9 bases remaining between them. CDR3 DNA: TGCGCCAGCAGCTTACAGGGAAACTATAATTCACCCCTCCACTTT. Translating gives CASSLQGNYNSPLHF.

The chain recombines TRBV14 with TRBJ2-1, with 8 positions matching TRBD2. The CDR3 is made up of 13 amino acids. The V gene's germline CDR1 is SGHDN and CDR2 FVKESK. V lost 2 bases, J lost 14 bases, and 8 bases stayed unmatched. As DNA, the CDR3 is TGTGCCAGCAGCCAACCGGGGGGGCTAAGGGAGTTCTTC. Protein product: CASSQPGGLREFF.

J is TRBJ2-5 and V is TRBV6-1, with D tentatively TRBD1 (5 bases). In germline, CDR1 is MNHNS, CDR2 SASEGT. V lost 2 bases and J lost 4, with 14 bases in between. There are 15 residues in the CDR3. This CDR3 reads CASSELDIRSETQYF. The CDR3 DNA is TGTGCCAGCAGTGAATTGGACATTAGATCAGAGACCCAGTACTTC.

This clonotype occurred a few times. The J gene is TRBJ2-4, the V gene TRBV2; unclear D gene. In germline, CDR1 is SNHLY, CDR2 FYNNEI. Between the trimmed V and J ends, which lost 3 bases and 3 bases, there was a span of 12 bases. CDR3 length: 15 residues. CDR3 amino acids: CASSDSTNFKNIQYF. CDR3 in DNA: TGTGCCAGCAGTGATTCCACAAACTTCAAAAACATTCAGTACTTC.

This clonotype was observed at least ten times. This chain uses TRBV20-1 with TRBJ2-5; tentatively, D is TRBD2 (6 bases). Germline CDR1 is DFQATT and CDR2 is SNEGSKA (reference sequence). Trimming pared 8 bases from V and 0 bases from J, leaving 10 bases between. The CDR3 contains 12 residues. The CDR3 spells CSTGSNQETQYF. CDR3 nucleotide sequence: TGCAGTACCGGGAGTAACCAAGAGACCCAGTACTTC.

In its sample, this clonotype was seen once. The rearrangement joins TRBV12-3 or TRBV12-4 to TRBJ1-2; 8 bases agree with TRBD1. The CDR3 is 17 residues long. The J segment lost 0 bases and the V segment lost 3 bases, leaving 9 bases of the junction unmatched. Here the CDR3 reads CASSFFQGAIANYGYTF. The CDR3 DNA sequence: TGTGCCAGCAGTTTCTTCCAGGGGGCTATAGCTAACTATGGCTACACCTTC.

The table lists this clonotype with a few counts. This sequence joins TRBV20-1 and TRBJ1-4; D unresolved. Germline assignment: CDR1 DFQATT and CDR2 SNEGSKA (reference sequence). Between the trimmed V and J ends, which lost 2 bases and 6 bases, there was a span of 13 bases. The CDR3 length is 14 residues. Here the CDR3 DNA reads TGCAGTGCTAGATCTGGAGTCGGAGATGAAAAACTGTTTTTT. Amino acids: CSARSGVGDEKLFF.

The V and J genes are TRBV6-2 or TRBV6-3 and TRBJ2-1; TRBD1 aligns across 10 bases. In germline, CDR1 is MNHEY, CDR2 SVGEGT. V gave up 6 bases and J gave up 7 bases; unmatched junction bases: 9. There are 15 residues in the CDR3. The DNA for the CDR3 is TGTGCCAGCAGGGATCGACAGGGGGCAAAGAATGAGCAGTTCTTC. The encoded protein is CASRDRQGAKNEQFF.

The chain joins TRBV11-2 to TRBJ2-7; D may match TRBD1 or TRBD2 (6 bases each). Germline lookup yields CDR1 SGHAT and CDR2 FQNNGV. The V gene lost 3 bases and the J gene lost 2 bases, with 20 bases spanning the gap. The CDR3 is 17 residues long. CDR3 nucleotides: TGTGCCAGCAGCTTCGGCAGGGGAGGACTCAGGACCTACGAGCAGTACTTC. Translated, it gives CASSFGRGGLRTYEQYF.

This clonotype has ten or more counts. This chain joins TRBV3-1 and TRBJ2-7; a weak D match, TRBD2 (6 bases). The J call is in doubt because the DNA end fits TRBJ2-5 better. CDR1 is LGHDT and CDR2 is YNNKEL in the germline V gene (reference sequence). The CDR3 consists of 14 residues. The CDR3 DNA reads as TGTGCCAGCAGCCAAGATCCGTGGCGGGGGACCCAGTACTTC. Protein sequence: CASSQDPWRGTQYF.

In its sample, this clonotype was seen many times. This rearrangement joins TRBV14 to TRBJ2-7; D is undetermined. The CDR3 is 14 amino acids. The V end was cut by 3 bases, the J end by 2 bases, with 11 bases between. Germline CDR1 SGHDN, CDR2 FVKESK. The CDR3 coding sequence is TGTGCCAGCAGCCAGGCAGTGGCTGCCTACGAGCAGTACTTC. It yields the protein CASSQAVAAYEQYF. Variable domain in full (rest from reference TRBV14 and TRBJ2-7): EAGVTQFPSHSVIEKGQTVTLRCDPISGHDNLYWYRRVMGKEIKFLLHFVKESKQDESGMPNNRFLAERTGGTYSTLKVQPAELEDSGVYFCASSQAVAAYEQYFGPGTRLTVT.

Comments on this clonotype: Mismatch with germline at one junction end may stem from a read error. The chain joins TRBV10-3 to TRBJ1-1; D unresolved. This CDR3 region has 14 residues. Germline V lookup: CDR1 ENHRY, CDR2 SYGVKD. Here the CDR3 reads CAISNDGPNTGAFF. The CDR3 DNA reads TGTGCCATCAGCAACGATGGGCCGAACACTGGAGCTTTCTTT.

The genes are TRBV14 and TRBJ1-1; 7 bases align to TRBD1. Germline V lookup: CDR1 SGHDN, CDR2 FVKESK. The V and J ends lost 2 bases and 4 bases, in that order; junction bases with no gene match: 4. CDR3 length: 14 amino acids. CDR3 sequence (DNA): TGTGCCAGCAGCCAACTCCAGGGGGGCACTGAAGCTTTCTTT. Protein sequence: CASSQLQGGTEAFF. Filled out from reference TRBV14 and TRBJ1-1, the complete variable domain reads EAGVTQFPSHSVIEKGQTVTLRCDPISGHDNLYWYRRVMGKEIKFLLHFVKESKQDESGMPNNRFLAERTGGTYSTLKVQPAELEDSGVYFCASSQLQGGTEAFFGQGTRLTVV.

J is TRBJ2-5 and V is TRBV27, with 8 bases lining up with TRBD2. The assigned J gene may be wrong: the sequence end matches TRBJ2-7 better. CDR1 and CDR2 from the germline V gene are MNHEY and SMNVEV (reference sequence). The CDR3 loop spans 15 amino acids. The chain's CDR3 is CASSRGLGSSYEQYF. CDR3 bases: TGTGCCAGCAGTAGGGGACTAGGCAGCTCCTACGAGCAGTACTTC.

The DNA for the CDR3 is TGTGCCAGCAGCGTAATTCCGGGCCCGTCGACCCAGTACTTC. Residues: CASSVIPGPSTQYF. This chain uses TRBV9 with TRBJ2-7; D is uncertain. The J call could be wrong; TRBJ2-5 is a better fit for the DNA end. The CDR3 has 14 amino acids. Germline V gene lookup returns CDR1 SGDLS and CDR2 YYNGEE.

This clonotype was counted between two and nine times. This sequence joins TRBV28 and TRBJ1-2, with TRBD1 as a possible D gene (6 bases). V was clipped by 2 bases and J by 5 bases, with 12 bases between them. Germline CDR1 MDHEN, CDR2 SYDVKM. The CDR3 extends over 14 amino acids. The CDR3 spells CASSLGGGGYGYTF. CDR3 in DNA: TGTGCCAGCAGTTTAGGAGGGGGAGGATATGGCTACACCTTC.

The chain joins TRBV5-1 to TRBJ1-1; 8 nucleotides align to TRBD1. This CDR3 has 15 amino acids. V lost 4 bases to trimming and J lost 5 bases; unmatched junction nucleotides: 10. Germline CDR1 SGHRS, CDR2 YFSETQ. The CDR3 protein is CASSMNQGARTEAFF. The CDR3 DNA follows: TGCGCCAGCAGCATGAACCAGGGGGCAAGGACTGAAGCTTTCTTT. The whole variable domain, remainder taken from reference TRBV5-1 and TRBJ1-1, is KAGVTQTPRYLIKTRGQQVTLSCSPISGHRSVSWYQQTPGQGLQFLFEYFSETQRNKGNFPGRFSGRQFSNSRSEMNVSTLELGDSALYLCASSMNQGARTEAFFGQGTRLTVV.

The J gene is TRBJ1-1, the V gene TRBV7-8; D ambiguous. This CDR3 region has 16 residues. Germline V gene data show CDR1 as SGHVS and CDR2 as FQNEAQ. Trimming left V 3 bases short and J 4 bases short, with 18 bases between. CDR3 sequence: CASSFVEGRMSTEAFF. In DNA form, the CDR3 reads TGTGCCAGCAGCTTTGTTGAGGGCCGGATGAGCACTGAAGCTTTCTTT.

The chain uses TRBV6-6 and TRBJ2-4, with 7 bases that match TRBD2. The tail of the sequence fits TRBJ2-7 better, so the J call may be wrong. Germline V gene data show CDR1 as MNHNY and CDR2 as SVGAGI (reference sequence). The CDR3 spans 15 residues. The CDR3 nucleotides read TGTGCCAGCAGGGGGGGGACGGCGAGCTCCTACGAGCAGTACTTC. Translated: CASRGGTASSYEQYF.

This chain links TRBV2 with TRBJ1-1; 7 bases agree with TRBD1. J lost 0 bases, V lost 8 bases, and 6 bases had no gene match. CDR1 and CDR2 (germline): SNHLY, FYNNEI. This CDR3 comprises 14 residues. This chain's CDR3 is CASETGLLNTEAFF. The DNA of the CDR3 is TGTGCCAGCGAGACAGGGCTACTGAACACTGAAGCTTTCTTT.

The chain combines TRBV28 with TRBJ1-1; TRBD1 is a possible D gene (5 bases). The CDR3 covers 16 residues. Germline CDR1 reads MDHEN; CDR2 reads SYDVKM. Trimming left V 7 bases short and J 3 bases short, with 21 bases between. The CDR3 loop reads CASIQLGAVRDTEAFF. CDR3 nucleotides: TGTGCCAGCATTCAACTAGGGGCGGTAAGGGACACTGAAGCTTTCTTT.

This CDR3 is CASSLNASPLHF. Written as DNA, the CDR3 is TGTGCCAGCAGTTTAAATGCCTCACCCCTCCACTTT. V is TRBV12-3 or TRBV12-4 and J is TRBJ1-6, with unresolved D. This CDR3 contains 12 residues. V lost 2 bases and J 10 bases, leaving 6 bases between the germline ends.

V usage is TRBV12-3 or TRBV12-4 and J usage is TRBJ1-5, with D hard to call. The CDR3 spans 14 residues. Trimming took off 3 bases at V and 1 base at J, with 7 bases between the two ends. CDR3 residues: CASSFTTSNQPQHF. For the CDR3, the DNA is TGTGCCAGCAGTTTTACAACGAGCAATCAGCCCCAGCATTTT.

This clonotype was seen a handful of times. This chain uses TRBV5-1 with TRBJ2-5; 7 bases are shared with TRBD1. The germline V gene encodes CDR1 SGHRS and CDR2 YFSETQ. J gave up 4 bases and V 3 bases, and 6 bases lay outside the gene matches. The CDR3 totals 14 residues. CDR3 region: CASSSTGLGETQYF. CDR3 bases: TGCGCCAGCAGCTCGACAGGGTTGGGAGAGACCCAGTACTTC.